This T cell receptor beta chain was identified during a study of OX40 agonist ivuxolimab in advanced cancers. Using immunoSEQ multiplex PCR, the repertoire was profiled, and TCRdb retains in-frame clones only, with some absent. This table holds 30,000 or so clones, around 87% found once. Germline CDR1 and CDR2: SGHDN and FVKESK. Trimming cost V 4 bases and J 1 base; bases outside gene matches: 15. The CDR3 length is 19 residues. This clonotype was obtained from an adult with an advanced solid tumor such as melanoma, head and neck, liver or kidney cancer. The genes are TRBV14 and TRBJ2-2; 7 bases are shared with TRBD2. Sequencing was performed on CD4+ or CD8+ T cells sorted from blood, taken in a trial of the OX40 agonist ivuxolimab. CDR3 bases: TGTGCCAGCAGCCCGCGGCGTCTGCGGGAGTTAGTGAACACCGGGGAGCTGTTTTTT. Translated, it gives CASSPRRLRELVNTGELFF.